The clone carrying this TCR beta chain came up once. These data belong to a study of blood T cell repertoires in COVID-19. The wider study: Whether acute or convalescent, the COVID-19 samples came from the United States, Italy and Spain. From T cells, B-cell-depleted T cells, or PBMCs came the material, which was cDNA or gDNA.

There are 16 residues in the CDR3. CDR1 and CDR2 from the germline V gene are MNHEY and SVGEGT. After removal of 2 bases from V and 6 bases from J, the junction contained 13 bases not matched to a gene. Original data processing: Estimation of nucleated cell counts was performed using reference gene primer amplification. Generated by immunoSEQ multiplex PCR, the TCRdb table keeps only in-frame clones and is missing some. The V and J calls and clone size were taken over from that table, and D and trimming were inferred from the DNA. The repertoire consists of about 230,000 clones, with 81% occurring once and the leading ten covering roughly 7.9%.

The chain joins TRBV6-2 or TRBV6-3 to TRBJ2-7; 7 nucleotides match TRBD2. The receptor's source is a woman older than 75 with acute or convalescent COVID-19. Sequenced sample: peripheral blood. The CDR3 nucleotides read TGTGCCAGCAGTTACCCCGGCGGAGGACTAGGAGGCGAGCAGTACTTC. Translated, it gives CASSYPGGGLGGEQYF.